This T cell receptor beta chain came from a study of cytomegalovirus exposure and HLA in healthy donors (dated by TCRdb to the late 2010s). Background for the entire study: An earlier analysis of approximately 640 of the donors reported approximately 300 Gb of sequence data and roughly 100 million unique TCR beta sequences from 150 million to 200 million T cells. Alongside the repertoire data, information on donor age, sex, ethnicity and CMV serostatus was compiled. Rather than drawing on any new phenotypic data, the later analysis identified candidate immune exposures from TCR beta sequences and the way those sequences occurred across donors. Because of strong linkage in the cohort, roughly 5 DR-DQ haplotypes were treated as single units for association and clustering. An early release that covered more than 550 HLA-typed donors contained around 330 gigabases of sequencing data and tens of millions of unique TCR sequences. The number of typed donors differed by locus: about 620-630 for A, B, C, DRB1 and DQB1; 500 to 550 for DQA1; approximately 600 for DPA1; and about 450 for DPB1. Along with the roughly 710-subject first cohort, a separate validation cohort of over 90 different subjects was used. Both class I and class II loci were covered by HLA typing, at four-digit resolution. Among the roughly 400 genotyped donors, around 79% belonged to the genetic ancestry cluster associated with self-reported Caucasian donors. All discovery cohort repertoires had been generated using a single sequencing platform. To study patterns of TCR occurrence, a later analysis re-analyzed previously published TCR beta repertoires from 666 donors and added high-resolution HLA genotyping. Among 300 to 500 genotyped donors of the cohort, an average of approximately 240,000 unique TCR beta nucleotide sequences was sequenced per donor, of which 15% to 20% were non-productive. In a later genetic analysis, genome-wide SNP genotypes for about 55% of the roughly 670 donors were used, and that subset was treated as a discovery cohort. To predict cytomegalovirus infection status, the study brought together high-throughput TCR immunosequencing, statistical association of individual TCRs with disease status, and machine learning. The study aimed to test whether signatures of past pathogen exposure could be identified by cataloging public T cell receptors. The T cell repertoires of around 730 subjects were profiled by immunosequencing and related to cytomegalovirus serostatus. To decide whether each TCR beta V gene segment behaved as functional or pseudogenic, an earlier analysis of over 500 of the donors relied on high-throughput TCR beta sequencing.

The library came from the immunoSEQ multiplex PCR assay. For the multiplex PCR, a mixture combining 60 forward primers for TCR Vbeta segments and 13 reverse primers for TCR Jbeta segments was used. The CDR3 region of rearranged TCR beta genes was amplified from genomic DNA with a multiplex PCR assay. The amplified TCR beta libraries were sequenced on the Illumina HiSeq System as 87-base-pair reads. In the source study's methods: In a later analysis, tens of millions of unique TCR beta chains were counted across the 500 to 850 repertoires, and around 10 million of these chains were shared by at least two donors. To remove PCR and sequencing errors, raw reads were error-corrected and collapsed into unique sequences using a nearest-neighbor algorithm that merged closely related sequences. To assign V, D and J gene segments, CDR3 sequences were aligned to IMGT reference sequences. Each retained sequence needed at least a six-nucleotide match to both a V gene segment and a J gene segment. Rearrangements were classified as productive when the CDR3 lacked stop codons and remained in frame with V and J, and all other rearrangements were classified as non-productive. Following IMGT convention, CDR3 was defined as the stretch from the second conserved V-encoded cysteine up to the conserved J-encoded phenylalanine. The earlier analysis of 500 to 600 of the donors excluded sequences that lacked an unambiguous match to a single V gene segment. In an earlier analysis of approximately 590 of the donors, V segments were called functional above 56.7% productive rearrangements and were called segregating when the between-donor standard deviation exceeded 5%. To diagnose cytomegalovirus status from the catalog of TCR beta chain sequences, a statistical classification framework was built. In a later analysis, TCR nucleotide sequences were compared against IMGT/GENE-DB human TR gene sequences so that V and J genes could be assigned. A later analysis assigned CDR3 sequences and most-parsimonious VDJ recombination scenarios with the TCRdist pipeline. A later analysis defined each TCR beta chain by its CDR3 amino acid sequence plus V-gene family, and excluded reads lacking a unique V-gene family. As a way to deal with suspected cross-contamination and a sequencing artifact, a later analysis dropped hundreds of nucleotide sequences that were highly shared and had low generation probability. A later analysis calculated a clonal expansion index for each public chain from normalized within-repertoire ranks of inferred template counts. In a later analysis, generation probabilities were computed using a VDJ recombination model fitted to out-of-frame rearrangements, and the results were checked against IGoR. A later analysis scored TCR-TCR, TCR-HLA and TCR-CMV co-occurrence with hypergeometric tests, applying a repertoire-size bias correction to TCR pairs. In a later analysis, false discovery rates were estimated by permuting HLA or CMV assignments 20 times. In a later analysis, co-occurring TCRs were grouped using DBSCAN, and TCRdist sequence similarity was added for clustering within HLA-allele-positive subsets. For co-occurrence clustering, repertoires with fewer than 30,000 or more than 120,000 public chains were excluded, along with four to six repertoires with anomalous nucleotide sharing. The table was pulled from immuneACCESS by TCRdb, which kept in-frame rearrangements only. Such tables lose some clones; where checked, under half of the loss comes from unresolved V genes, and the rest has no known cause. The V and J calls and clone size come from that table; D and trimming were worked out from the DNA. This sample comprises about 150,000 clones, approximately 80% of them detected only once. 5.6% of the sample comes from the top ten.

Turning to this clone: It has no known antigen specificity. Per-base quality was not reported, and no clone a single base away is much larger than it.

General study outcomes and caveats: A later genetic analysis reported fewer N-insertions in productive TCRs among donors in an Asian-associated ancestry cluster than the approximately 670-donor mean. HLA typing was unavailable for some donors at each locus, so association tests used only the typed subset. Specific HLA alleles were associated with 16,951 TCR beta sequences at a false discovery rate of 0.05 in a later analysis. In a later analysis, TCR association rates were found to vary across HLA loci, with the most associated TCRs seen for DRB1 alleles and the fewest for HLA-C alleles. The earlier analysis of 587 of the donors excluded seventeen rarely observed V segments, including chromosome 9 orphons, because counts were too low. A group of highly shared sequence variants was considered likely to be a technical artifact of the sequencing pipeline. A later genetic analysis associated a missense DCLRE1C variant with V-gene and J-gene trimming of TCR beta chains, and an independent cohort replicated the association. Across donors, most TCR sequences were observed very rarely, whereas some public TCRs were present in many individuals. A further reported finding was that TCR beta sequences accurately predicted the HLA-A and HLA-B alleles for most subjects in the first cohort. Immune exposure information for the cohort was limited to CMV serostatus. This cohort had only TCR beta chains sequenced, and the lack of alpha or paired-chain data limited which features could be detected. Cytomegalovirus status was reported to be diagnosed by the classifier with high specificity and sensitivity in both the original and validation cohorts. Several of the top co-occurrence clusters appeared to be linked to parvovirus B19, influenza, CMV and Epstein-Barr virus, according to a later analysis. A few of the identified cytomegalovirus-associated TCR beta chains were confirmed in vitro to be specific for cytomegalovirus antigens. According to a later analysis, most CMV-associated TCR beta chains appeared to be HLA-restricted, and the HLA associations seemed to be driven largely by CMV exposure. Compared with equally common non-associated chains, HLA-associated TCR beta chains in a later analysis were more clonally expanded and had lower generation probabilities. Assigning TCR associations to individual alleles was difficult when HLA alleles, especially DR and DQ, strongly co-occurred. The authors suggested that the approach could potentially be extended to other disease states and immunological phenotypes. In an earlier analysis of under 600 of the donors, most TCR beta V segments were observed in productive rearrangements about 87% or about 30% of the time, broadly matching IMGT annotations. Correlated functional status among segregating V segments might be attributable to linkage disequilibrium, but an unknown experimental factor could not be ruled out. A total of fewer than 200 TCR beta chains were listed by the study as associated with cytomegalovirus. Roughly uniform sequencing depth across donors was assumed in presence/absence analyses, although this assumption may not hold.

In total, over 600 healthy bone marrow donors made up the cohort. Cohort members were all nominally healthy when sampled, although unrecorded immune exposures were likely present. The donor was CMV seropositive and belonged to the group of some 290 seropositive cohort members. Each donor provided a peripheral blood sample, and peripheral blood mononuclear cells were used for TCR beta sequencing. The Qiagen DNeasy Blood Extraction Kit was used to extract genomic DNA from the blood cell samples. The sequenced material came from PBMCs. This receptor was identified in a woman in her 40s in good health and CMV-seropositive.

The CDR3 region has the sequence CASSLSLTTDTQYF. The nucleotide sequence is TGTGCCAGTAGCCTTAGCCTTACCACAGATACGCAGTATTTT. The sequence joins TRBV19 to TRBJ2-3; a confident D gene designation cannot be given. The CDR3 starts with the cysteine, ends with the phenylalanine, and has 14 residues. Only the CDR3 portion is preserved as DNA: 42 bases, with reading frame beginning at the first base. Trimming takes 6 bases from V and 2 bases from J, and the germline ends sit 12 bases apart. CDR1 and CDR2 are read off the germline V gene (reference sequence) as LNHDA and SQIVND.